This TCR beta chain was recorded in a study of blood T cell repertoires in COVID-19. In the study overall: The study drew acute and convalescent COVID-19 samples from the United States, Italy and Spain. PBMCs, B-cell-depleted T cells, or T cells provided the cDNA or gDNA that made up the material.

Germline V gene sequence: CDR1 LGHNA, CDR2 YSLEER. There are 16 residues in the CDR3. V lost 1 base to trimming and J lost 9 bases; unmatched junction nucleotides: 9. Clones were sequenced by immunoSEQ multiplex PCR, and TCRdb holds only the in-frame ones, with some missing. The data show some 250,000 clones, about 90% seen once. The V and J genes are TRBV4-3 and TRBJ2-1, with TRBD2 matching 10 bases. The origin of this receptor is a human donor in a cohort exposed to, infected with or recovered from COVID-19 (not recorded which). The donor label of this sample is uncertain. Sequenced input: PBMCs or T cells enriched from blood (not recorded which). CDR3 DNA: TGCGCCAGCAGCCAAGTAACTAGCGGGGCTGGGAGTGAGCAGTTCTTC. Protein: CASSQVTSGAGSEQFF.